This TCR beta chain was recorded in a study of blood T cell repertoires in COVID-19. The CDR3 has 16 amino acids. V lost 1 base, J lost 5 bases, and 7 bases stayed unmatched. Germline V gene sequence: CDR1 SSHAT, CDR2 FNYEAQ (reference sequence). Measured with immunoSEQ multiplex PCR; TCRdb has only the in-frame clones, and not every one. The repertoire includes 130,000 to 150,000 clones, more than 75% of them detected once, and 4.3% sits in the top ten. The clonotype was recovered from a woman between 40 and 50 years old with acute or convalescent COVID-19. The chain recombines TRBV7-7 with TRBJ2-5; 10 bases fit TRBD1. What was sequenced was peripheral blood. The CDR3 sequence is CASSLGDRGLEETQYF. Here the CDR3 DNA reads TGTGCCAGCAGCTTAGGAGACAGGGGGCTTGAGGAGACCCAGTACTTC.